The clone carrying this T cell receptor (beta chain) was observed a handful of times. Its specificity is not known. Trimming removed 5 bases at V and 7 bases at J, with 18 bases between. This CDR3 comprises 15 residues. This sample is drawn from a study of T-cell reconstitution after alpha-beta-depleted transplantation in children. Findings and caveats of the study: About two months after transplant, alpha-beta T cells reportedly came from several hundred expanded graft clones. A year had passed since transplant, and T-cell counts and diversity by then came mostly from newly produced T cells. It was surviving recipient T cells and thymic progenitors that gave some patients high TCRbeta diversity at day 60.

Researchers prepared the TCRbeta library using unique molecular identifiers, the study reports. In TCRdb, the PCR reads were re-called with MiXCR into one record per CDR3 protein. The sample has some 220,000 distinct CDR3 sequences; 11% are singletons. The sequencing used PBMCs, collected before TCRalphabeta/CD19-depleted stem cell transplant. This chain connects TRBV12-3 or TRBV12-4 to TRBJ1-5; maybe TRBD1 (6 bases). This clonotype originated in a child younger than two with acute myeloid leukemia, due to receive a stem cell transplant. In DNA, the CDR3 is TGTGCCAGCAGTCCACAGGGTTCTCGGGGACAGCCCCAGCATTTT. Translating it yields CASSPQGSRGQPQHF.